This TCR beta chain was found in a study of T cell repertoires in cytomegalovirus infection. Overall study: TCR beta signatures that were public indicated CMV infection and matching HLA type. Points from the study as a whole: Summed frequency of public TCR beta families distinguished CMV carriers with the relevant HLA. Clonotype analysis showed dominance of the ex vivo response by HLA-C-restricted CMV-specific TCR beta clonotypes.

The CDR3 is made up of 14 amino acids. Trimming pared 7 bases from V and 3 bases from J, leaving 16 bases between. In germline, CDR1 is MNHEY, CDR2 SMNVEV (reference sequence). Comment on this clonotype: The antigen remains undetermined.

MiXCR, applied by TCRdb to the reads, yields one record per CDR3 protein. The repertoire includes some 700,000 distinct CDR3 sequences, about 40% of them detected once, and more than 2.5% sits in the top ten. The receptor comes from a human donor in good health (CMV status not recorded). Some clones in this sample may be carry-over from other donors' samples. The sample consisted of PBMCs. J is TRBJ2-7 and V is TRBV27, with D possibly being TRBD1 (7 bases). CDR3 sequence: CASNSGGRNYEQYF. The CDR3 bases are TGTGCCAGCAACTCAGGGGGGAGGAACTACGAGCAGTACTTC.